The entry that follows covers one T cell receptor beta chain sequence. Its binding antigen is unknown. Nothing much larger sits one base from this clone, and base qualities are not available. This sample is drawn from a study of cytomegalovirus exposure and HLA in healthy donors (dated by TCRdb to between 2016 and 2019). Context from the whole study: According to an earlier analysis of 587 of the donors, 200 million or so T cells yielded some 110 million unique TCR beta sequences and about 300 Gb of sequence data. The genetic ancestry cluster associated with self-reported Caucasian donors included 65% to 90% of the roughly 400 genotyped donors. Donor age, sex, ethnicity and CMV serostatus were compiled together with the repertoire data. Four to six DR-DQ haplotypes were handled as single units for association and clustering, since linkage in the cohort was strong. An early release covering about 600 HLA-typed donors comprised about 310 gigabases of sequencing data and 85 million or so unique TCR sequences. In a later genetic analysis, genome-wide SNP genotypes for about three fifths of the roughly 670 donors were used, and that subset was treated as a discovery cohort. The study aimed to test whether cataloging public T cell receptors could reveal signatures of past pathogen exposure. Among a few hundred genotyped donors of the cohort, an average of 235,054 unique TCR beta nucleotide sequences were sequenced per donor, about a sixth of them non-productive. Along with the roughly 610-subject first cohort, a separate validation cohort of over 90 different subjects was used. Typing coverage differed by locus: A, B, C, DRB1 and DQB1 were typed in roughly 620-630 donors, DQA1 in 500 to 550, DPA1 in 600 to 610, and DPB1 in 472. A later analysis re-analyzed previously published TCR beta repertoires from approximately 700 donors and added high-resolution HLA genotyping to study TCR occurrence patterns. An earlier analysis of 587 of the donors used high-throughput TCR beta sequencing to judge whether each TCR beta V gene segment behaved as functional or pseudogenic. The study profiled the T cell repertoires of 500 to 800 subjects by immunosequencing and related them to cytomegalovirus serostatus. The later analysis used no new phenotypic data to find candidate immune exposures, relying instead on TCR beta sequences and their occurrence across donors. HLA typing included class I and class II loci at four-digit resolution. Every discovery cohort repertoire had been produced on one sequencing platform. To predict cytomegalovirus infection status, the study combined high-throughput TCR immunosequencing, statistical association of individual TCRs with disease status, and machine learning. What the authors observed across the whole study: In a later analysis, HLA-associated TCR beta chains were found to be more clonally expanded and to have lower generation probabilities than equally common non-associated chains. A group of highly shared sequence variants was considered likely to be a technical artifact of the sequencing pipeline. While some public TCRs were present in many individuals, most TCR sequences turned up only very rarely across donors. In a later genetic analysis, a missense DCLRE1C variant was associated with V-gene and J-gene trimming of TCR beta chains, and the association was replicated in an independent cohort. The cohort was sequenced for TCR beta chains only, and without alpha or paired-chain data the features that could be detected were limited. Presence/absence analyses assumed roughly uniform sequencing depth across donors, an assumption that may not hold. Cytomegalovirus status was reported to be diagnosed by the classifier with high specificity and sensitivity in both the original and validation cohorts. In an earlier analysis of about 550 of the donors, most TCR beta V segments were observed in productive rearrangements about 87% or about 30% of the time, broadly matching IMGT annotations. In a later analysis, about 17,000 TCR beta sequences were associated with specific HLA alleles at a false discovery rate of 0.05. Most CMV-associated TCR beta chains appeared to be HLA-restricted in a later analysis, and the HLA associations seemed to be driven largely by CMV exposure. The study listed around 160 TCR beta chains as associated with cytomegalovirus. Compared with the approximately 670-donor mean, donors in an Asian-associated ancestry cluster had fewer N-insertions in productive TCRs, according to a later genetic analysis. When HLA alleles, especially DR and DQ, strongly co-occurred, attributing TCR associations to individual alleles was difficult. Correlated functional status among segregating V segments might be attributable to linkage disequilibrium, but an unknown experimental factor could not be ruled out. For the cohort, immune exposure information was limited to CMV serostatus. Because counts were too low, roughly 16 rarely observed V segments, including chromosome 9 orphons, were left out of the earlier analysis of several hundred of the donors. It was suggested by the authors that the approach could potentially be generalized to other disease states and immunological phenotypes. Because HLA typing was missing for some donors at each locus, association tests included only the typed subset. A further reported finding was that TCR beta sequences accurately predicted the HLA-A and HLA-B alleles for most subjects in the first cohort. According to a later analysis, TCR association rates differed among HLA loci, with DRB1 alleles showing the most associated TCRs and HLA-C alleles showing the fewest. Three of the identified cytomegalovirus-associated TCR beta chains were confirmed in vitro to be specific for cytomegalovirus antigens. According to a later analysis, parvovirus B19, influenza, CMV and Epstein-Barr virus appeared linked to several top co-occurrence clusters.

In total, over 600 healthy bone marrow donors made up the cohort. All cohort members were sampled while nominally healthy, although unrecorded immune exposures were likely present. The donor tested CMV seropositive and was one of the 289 seropositive cohort members. A peripheral blood sample was provided by each donor, and peripheral blood mononuclear cells were used for TCR beta sequencing. Genomic DNA was extracted from the blood cell samples with the Qiagen DNeasy Blood Extraction Kit. Libraries were prepared through the immunoSEQ multiplex PCR assay. The multiplex PCR relied on a mix of 60 forward primers for TCR Vbeta segments and 13 reverse primers for TCR Jbeta segments. The CDR3 region of rearranged TCR beta genes was amplified from genomic DNA by a multiplex PCR assay. The Illumina HiSeq System was used to sequence the amplified TCR beta libraries as 87-base-pair reads. The published analysis was carried out like this. In a later analysis, some 80 million unique TCR beta chains were counted across the roughly 670 repertoires, and roughly 11 million of these chains were shared by at least two donors. A nearest-neighbor algorithm error-corrected the raw reads and collapsed the reads into unique sequences, merging closely related sequences to remove PCR and sequencing errors. V, D and J gene segments were assigned by aligning CDR3 sequences to IMGT reference sequences. For a sequence to be retained, at least a six-nucleotide match to both a V gene segment and a J gene segment was required. A rearrangement counted as productive if the CDR3 had no stop codons and remained in frame with V and J, and every other rearrangement counted as non-productive. CDR3 was defined by IMGT convention, running from the second conserved V-encoded cysteine to the conserved J-encoded phenylalanine. Sequences without an unambiguous match to a single V gene segment were excluded from the earlier analysis of a few hundred of the donors. An earlier analysis of approximately 590 of the donors called V segments functional above 56.7% productive rearrangements and segregating when the between-donor standard deviation exceeded 5%. A statistical classification framework was built to diagnose cytomegalovirus status from the catalog of TCR beta chain sequences. A later analysis assigned V and J genes by comparing TCR nucleotide sequences with IMGT/GENE-DB human TR gene sequences. The TCRdist pipeline was used in a later analysis to assign CDR3 sequences and most-parsimonious VDJ recombination scenarios. A later analysis defined each TCR beta chain by its CDR3 amino acid sequence plus V-gene family, and excluded reads lacking a unique V-gene family. A later analysis removed nearly 600 highly shared, low-generation-probability nucleotide sequences to deal with suspected cross-contamination and a sequencing artifact. For each public chain, a later analysis derived a clonal expansion index from normalized ranks of inferred template counts within each repertoire. Generation probabilities in a later analysis came from a VDJ recombination model fitted to out-of-frame rearrangements, and those results were checked against IGoR. In a later analysis, hypergeometric tests were used to score TCR-TCR, TCR-HLA and TCR-CMV co-occurrence, with a repertoire-size bias correction applied to TCR pairs. In a later analysis, false discovery rates were estimated by permuting HLA or CMV assignments 20 times. In a later analysis, co-occurring TCRs were grouped with DBSCAN, and TCRdist sequence similarity was added when clustering was performed within HLA-allele-positive subsets. Co-occurrence clustering excluded repertoires with fewer than 30,000 or more than 120,000 public chains, plus five with anomalous nucleotide sharing. TCRdb stores this immuneACCESS table with in-frame sequences only. Part of the clones is absent; in the studies checked, under half of the shortfall reflects unresolved V genes, and no reason is known for the rest. That table furnishes V, J and clone size, whereas the DNA furnished D and trimming. This sample gives roughly 160,000 clones in total; 65% to 85% of them show up just once. About 3.1% of the sample belongs to the ten largest clones.

This TCR was sampled from a woman between 45 and 60 years old in good health and CMV-seropositive. Material: PBMCs.

This receptor carries the CDR3 CASSAQGFGYTF. The bases are TGTGCCAGCAGCGCACAGGGCTTTGGCTACACCTTC. Here the chain combines TRBV11-3 and TRBJ1-2; D gene: possibly TRBD1, on 6 matching bases. For CDR1 and CDR2, the germline V gene lists SGHNT and YENEEA. The CDR3 contains 12 residues, cysteine and phenylalanine counted. Kept here is only the CDR3 DNA, which spans 36 bases and is read in frame from base 1. At the junction V is shortened by 5 bases and J by 7 bases, with 11 bases in between.